The T cell receptor (beta chain) under discussion was sequenced for a study of blood T cells in healthy people across ages. Study-wide results and limits: Samples with more naive T cells showed higher observed beta diversity. It was the long-lived donors that had more naive CD4+ cells and higher diversity than aged donors.

For this clonotype: The target antigen is unknown.

Each sample had at least 6 million PBMCs isolated. V lost 0 bases and J lost 3; bases outside the gene matches: 12. The CDR3 sequence is 17 residues long. Germline V gene lookup returns CDR1 DFQATT and CDR2 SNEGSKA (reference sequence). PCR was performed a second time for roughly 7 to 11 cycles using a sample-barcoded 5' primer and a J-beta primer mix. Each of the cDNA molecules was tagged by a template-switch adaptor with 12 random nucleotides. TCRdb re-derived calls from the 5' RACE reads in MiXCR, one entry per CDR3 protein. The repertoire consists of 1.5 million to 2 million distinct CDR3 sequences, with 28% occurring once and the leading ten covering 7.7%.

The chain joins TRBV20-1 to TRBJ2-7; TRBD2 aligns across 9 bases. The sequencing input was blood. The receptor was isolated from a woman aged 25-40 years in good health. The DNA of the CDR3 is TGCAGTGCTAGAGATCGGAGCGGGAGGTCCCATTTCTACGAGCAGTACTTC. Amino acids: CSARDRSGRSHFYEQYF.